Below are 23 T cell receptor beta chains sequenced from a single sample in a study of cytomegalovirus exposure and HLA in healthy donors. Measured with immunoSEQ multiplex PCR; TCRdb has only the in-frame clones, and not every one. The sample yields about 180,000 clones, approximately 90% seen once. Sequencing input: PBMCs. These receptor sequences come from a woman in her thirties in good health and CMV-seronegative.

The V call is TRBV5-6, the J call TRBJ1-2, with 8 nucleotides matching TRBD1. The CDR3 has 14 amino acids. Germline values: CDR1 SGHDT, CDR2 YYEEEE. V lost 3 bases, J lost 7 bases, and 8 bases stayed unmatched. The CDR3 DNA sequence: TGTGCCAGCAGCTCTTACAGGGGGGCGATTGGCTACACCTTC. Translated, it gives CASSSYRGAIGYTF.

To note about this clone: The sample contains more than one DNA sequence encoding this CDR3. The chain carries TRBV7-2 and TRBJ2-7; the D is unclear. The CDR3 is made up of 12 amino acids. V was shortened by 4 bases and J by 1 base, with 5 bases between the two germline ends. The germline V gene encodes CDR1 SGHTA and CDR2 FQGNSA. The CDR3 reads CASSSSSYEQYF. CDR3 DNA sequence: TGTGCCAGCAGCTCCTCTTCCTACGAGCAGTACTTC. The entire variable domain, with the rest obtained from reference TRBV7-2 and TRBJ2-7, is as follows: GAGVSQSPSNKVTEKGKDVELRCDPISGHTALYWYRQSLGQGLEFLIYFQGNSAPDKSGLPSDRFSAERTGGSVSTLTIQRTQQEDSAVYLCASSSSSYEQYFGPGTRLTVT.

The CDR3 loop reads CASTGATDTQYF. For the CDR3, the DNA is TGTGCCAGCACTGGGGCAACAGATACGCAGTATTTT. The chain couples TRBV6-1 to TRBJ2-3; maybe TRBD1 (5 bases). The V and J ends lost 7 bases and 3 bases respectively, with 8 bases between them. The CDR3 has 12 amino acids. The V gene's germline CDR1 is MNHNS and CDR2 SASEGT.

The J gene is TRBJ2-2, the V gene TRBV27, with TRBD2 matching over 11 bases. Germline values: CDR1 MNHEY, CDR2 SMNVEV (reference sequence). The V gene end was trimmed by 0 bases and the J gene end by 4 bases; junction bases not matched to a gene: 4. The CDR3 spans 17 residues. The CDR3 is CASSLSFGTSGTGELFF. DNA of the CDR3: TGTGCCAGCAGTTTATCATTTGGGACTAGCGGCACCGGGGAGCTGTTTTTT.

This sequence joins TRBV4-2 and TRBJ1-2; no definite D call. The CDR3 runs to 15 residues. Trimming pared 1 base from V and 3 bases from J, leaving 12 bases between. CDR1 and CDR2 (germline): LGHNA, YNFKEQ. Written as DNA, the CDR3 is TGTGCCAGCAGCCAAGCCCACCGAGGTTACTATGGCTACACCTTC. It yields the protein CASSQAHRGYYGYTF.

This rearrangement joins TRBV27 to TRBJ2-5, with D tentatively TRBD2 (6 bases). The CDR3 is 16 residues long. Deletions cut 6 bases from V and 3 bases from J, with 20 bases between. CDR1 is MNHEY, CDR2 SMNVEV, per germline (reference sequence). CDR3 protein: CASRSSGWRGEETQYF. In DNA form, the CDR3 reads TGTGCCAGCAGATCCTCAGGCTGGCGGGGAGAAGAGACCCAGTACTTC.

CDR3 region: CASSLGRQARRWETQYF. CDR3 sequence (DNA): TGTGCCAGCAGCTTAGGAAGACAGGCACGACGGTGGGAGACCCAGTACTTC. The chain combines TRBV11-2 with TRBJ2-5, with a possible D match to TRBD1 (6 bases). The germline V and J ends were trimmed by 1 base and 5 bases, with 20 bases remaining between them. The germline V gene encodes CDR1 SGHAT and CDR2 FQNNGV. The CDR3 extends over 17 amino acids. The entire variable domain, with the rest obtained from reference TRBV11-2 and TRBJ2-5, is as follows: EAGVAQSPRYKIIEKRQSVAFWCNPISGHATLYWYQQILGQGPKLLIQFQNNGVVDDSQLPKDRFSAERLKGVDSTLKIQPAKLEDSAVYLCASSLGRQARRWETQYFGPGTRLLVL.

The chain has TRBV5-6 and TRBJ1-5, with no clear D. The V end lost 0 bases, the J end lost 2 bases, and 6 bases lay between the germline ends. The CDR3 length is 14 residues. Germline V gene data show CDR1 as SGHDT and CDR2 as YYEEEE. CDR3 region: CASSLAGGNQPQHF. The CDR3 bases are TGTGCCAGCAGCTTGGCCGGGGGCAATCAGCCCCAGCATTTT.

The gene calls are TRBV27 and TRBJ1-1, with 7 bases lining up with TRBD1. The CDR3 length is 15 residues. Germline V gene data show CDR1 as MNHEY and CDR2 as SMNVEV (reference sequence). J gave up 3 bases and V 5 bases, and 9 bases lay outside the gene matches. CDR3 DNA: TGTGCCAGCAGTAAATCGACAGGGACGGACACTGAAGCTTTCTTT. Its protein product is CASSKSTGTDTEAFF.

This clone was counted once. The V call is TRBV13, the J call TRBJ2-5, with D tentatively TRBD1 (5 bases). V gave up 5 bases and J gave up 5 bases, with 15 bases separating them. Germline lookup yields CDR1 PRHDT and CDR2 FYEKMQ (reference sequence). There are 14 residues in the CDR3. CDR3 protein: CASSPRRGMETQYF. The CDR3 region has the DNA TGTGCCAGCAGCCCCCGAAGGGGCATGGAGACCCAGTACTTC.

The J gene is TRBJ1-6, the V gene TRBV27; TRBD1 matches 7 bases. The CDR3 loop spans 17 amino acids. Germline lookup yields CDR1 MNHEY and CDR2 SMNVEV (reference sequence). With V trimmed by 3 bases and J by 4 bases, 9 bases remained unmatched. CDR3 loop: CASSFGVIQGYNSPLHF. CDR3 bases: TGTGCCAGCAGTTTTGGGGTGATACAGGGGTATAATTCACCCCTCCACTTT.

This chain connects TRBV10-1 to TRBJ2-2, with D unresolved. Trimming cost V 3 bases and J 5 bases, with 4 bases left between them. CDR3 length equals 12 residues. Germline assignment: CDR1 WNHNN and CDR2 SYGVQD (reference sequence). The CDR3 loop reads CASSDNTGELFF. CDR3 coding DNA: TGCGCCAGCAGTGATAATACCGGGGAGCTGTTTTTT.

CDR3 nucleotide sequence: TGTGCCAGCAGTTACTCCTACGAACTAGCTGGATACGAGCAGTACTTC. As protein: CASSYSYELAGYEQYF. The chain has TRBV6-6 and TRBJ2-7; possibly TRBD2 for D (6 bases). Germline values: CDR1 MNHNY, CDR2 SVGAGI (reference sequence). The CDR3 totals 16 residues. Trimming took 0 bases from V and 4 from J, leaving 16 bases between them.

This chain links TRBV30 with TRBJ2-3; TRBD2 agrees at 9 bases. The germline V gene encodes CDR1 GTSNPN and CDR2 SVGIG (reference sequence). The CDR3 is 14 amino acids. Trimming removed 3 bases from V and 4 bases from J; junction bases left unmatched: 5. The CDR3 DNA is TGTGCCTGGAGACCGCGGGGGGGTCCAGATACGCAGTATTTT. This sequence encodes CAWRPRGGPDTQYF.

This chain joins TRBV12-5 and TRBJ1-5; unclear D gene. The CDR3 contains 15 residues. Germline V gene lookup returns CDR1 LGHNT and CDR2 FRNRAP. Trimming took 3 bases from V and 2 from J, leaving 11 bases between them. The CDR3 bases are TGTGCTAGTGGTTTAAGTGGAGCGGGCAATCAGCCCCAGCATTTT. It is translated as CASGLSGAGNQPQHF.

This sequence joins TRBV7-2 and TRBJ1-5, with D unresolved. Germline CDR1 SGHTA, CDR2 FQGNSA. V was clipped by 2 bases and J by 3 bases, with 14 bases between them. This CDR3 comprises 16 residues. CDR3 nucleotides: TGTGCCAGCAGCTTACAAGGAGGGAAGGCCAATCAGCCCCAGCATTTT. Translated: CASSLQGGKANQPQHF. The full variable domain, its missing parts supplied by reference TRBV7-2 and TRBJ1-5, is GAGVSQSPSNKVTEKGKDVELRCDPISGHTALYWYRQSLGQGLEFLIYFQGNSAPDKSGLPSDRFSAERTGGSVSTLTIQRTQQEDSAVYLCASSLQGGKANQPQHFGDGTRLSIL.

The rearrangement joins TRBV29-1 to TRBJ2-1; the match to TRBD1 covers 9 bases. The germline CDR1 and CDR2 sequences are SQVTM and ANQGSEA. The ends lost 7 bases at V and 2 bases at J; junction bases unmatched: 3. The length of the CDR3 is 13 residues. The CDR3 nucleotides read TGCAGCGAACGACAGGGGGCCTACAATGAGCAGTTCTTC. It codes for CSERQGAYNEQFF.

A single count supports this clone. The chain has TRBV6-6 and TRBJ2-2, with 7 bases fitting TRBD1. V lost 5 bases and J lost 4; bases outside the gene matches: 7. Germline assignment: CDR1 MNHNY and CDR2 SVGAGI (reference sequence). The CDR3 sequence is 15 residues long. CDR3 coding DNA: TGTGCCAGCAGTCCCGAGACAGGGATCACCGGGGAGCTGTTTTTT. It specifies CASSPETGITGELFF.

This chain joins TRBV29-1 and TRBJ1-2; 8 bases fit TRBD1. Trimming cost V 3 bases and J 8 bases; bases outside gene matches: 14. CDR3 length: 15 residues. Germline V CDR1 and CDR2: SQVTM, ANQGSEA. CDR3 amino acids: CSVDWTGQTAGGYTF. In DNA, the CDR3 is TGCAGCGTTGACTGGACAGGGCAGACTGCGGGAGGCTACACCTTC.

Here the CDR3 reads CASSLISVGTVPNEQYF. The CDR3 DNA sequence: TGTGCCAGCAGCTTAATTAGCGTCGGGACAGTACCTAACGAGCAGTACTTC. The rearrangement joins TRBV7-6 to TRBJ2-7; the match to TRBD1 covers 7 bases. The ends lost 2 bases at V and 5 bases at J; junction bases unmatched: 15. The germline CDR1 and CDR2 sequences are SGHVS and FNYEAQ. The CDR3 spans 17 residues.

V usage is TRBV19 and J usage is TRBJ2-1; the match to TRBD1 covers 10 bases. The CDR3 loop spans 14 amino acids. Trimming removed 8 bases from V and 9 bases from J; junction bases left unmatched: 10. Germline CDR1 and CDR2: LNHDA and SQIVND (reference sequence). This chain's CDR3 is CASSGGTGDGEQFF. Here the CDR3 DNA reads TGTGCCAGTTCGGGAGGGACAGGGGACGGTGAGCAGTTCTTC.

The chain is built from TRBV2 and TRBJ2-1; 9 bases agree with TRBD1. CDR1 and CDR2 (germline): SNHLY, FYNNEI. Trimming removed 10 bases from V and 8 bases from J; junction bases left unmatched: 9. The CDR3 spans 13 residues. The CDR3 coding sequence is TGTGCCACCCTACCCAGGACAGGGGATGAGCAGTTCTTC. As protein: CATLPRTGDEQFF.

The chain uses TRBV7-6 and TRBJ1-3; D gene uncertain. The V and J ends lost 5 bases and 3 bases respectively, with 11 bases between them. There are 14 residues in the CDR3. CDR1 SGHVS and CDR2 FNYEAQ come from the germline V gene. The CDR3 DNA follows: TGTGCCAGCAGCAATCCGGGTCGTGGAAACACCATATATTTT. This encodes CASSNPGRGNTIYF.